Listed here are 21 T cell receptor beta chains from one sample, sequenced in a study of cytomegalovirus exposure and HLA in healthy donors. The primer mix had 60 Vbeta and 13 Jbeta primers. Only in-frame clones appear in the TCRdb table, and some are missing; sequencing was by immunoSEQ multiplex PCR. The table includes over 130,000 clones, about 85% detected once. Specimen: PBMCs. The receptors shown here come from a human donor in good health.

This clone was observed a few times. This chain links TRBV5-4 with TRBJ1-1; weak D call: TRBD1 (6 bases). Trimming took off 2 bases at V and 1 base at J, with 9 bases between the two ends. Germline V gives CDR1 SGHNT, CDR2 YYREEE (reference sequence). The CDR3 is made up of 14 amino acids. The CDR3 is CASSFTTGNTEAFF. The DNA for the CDR3 is TGTGCCAGCAGCTTTACGACAGGGAACACTGAAGCTTTCTTT.

The chain carries TRBV5-1 and TRBJ2-7; TRBD2 agrees at 8 bases. The V gene end was trimmed by 0 bases and the J gene end by 7 bases; junction bases not matched to a gene: 9. Germline assignment: CDR1 SGHRS and CDR2 YFSETQ. CDR3 length: 15 amino acids. This CDR3 is CASSLVPGRAEEQYF. CDR3 nucleotide sequence: TGCGCCAGCAGCTTGGTCCCCGGGAGGGCCGAGGAGCAGTACTTC.

The chain links TRBV30 to TRBJ2-1; D is unresolved. The germline CDR1 and CDR2 sequences are GTSNPN and SVGIG (reference sequence). Trimming took 4 bases from V and 8 from J, leaving 15 bases between them. The CDR3 is made up of 13 amino acids. The CDR3 sequence: CAWKIRTYDEQFF. CDR3 nucleotides: TGTGCCTGGAAGATTAGAACTTACGATGAGCAGTTCTTC.

The chain uses TRBV6-4 and TRBJ1-2; D possibly corresponds to TRBD1 (5 bases). This CDR3 region has 14 residues. Per the germline V gene, CDR1 is MRHNA and CDR2 is SNTAGT. Trimming cost V 0 bases and J 3 bases, with 8 bases left between them. As DNA, the CDR3 is TGTGCCAGCAGTGACTCCCCAGGGTACTATGGCTACACCTTC. Its translation is CASSDSPGYYGYTF.

This clone was found a few times. The V and J genes are TRBV30 and TRBJ1-1; TRBD1 matches 10 bases. V gave up 3 bases and J gave up 6 bases; unmatched junction bases: 7. From germline, CDR1 is GTSNPN and CDR2 SVGIG (reference sequence). The CDR3 runs to 14 residues. The CDR3 region is CAWRTGQGLAEAFF. Written as DNA, the CDR3 is TGTGCCTGGAGGACGGGACAGGGGTTGGCTGAAGCTTTCTTT.

The gene calls are TRBV30 and TRBJ2-5, with TRBD1 matching 11 bases. This CDR3 has 16 residues. Losses at the gene ends were 0 bases for V and 4 bases for J; bases not matched to a gene: 7. CDR1 is GTSNPN, CDR2 SVGIG, per germline (reference sequence). The CDR3 nucleotides are TGTGCCTGGAGTGTACCTCGGACAGGGGGCCTAGAGACCCAGTACTTC. The encoded protein is CAWSVPRTGGLETQYF.

The chain carries TRBV7-8 and TRBJ2-5; maybe TRBD2 (6 bases). The CDR3 runs to 16 residues. With 0 bases removed from V and 5 bases from J, the gap between germline ends came to 16 bases. CDR1 is SGHVS and CDR2 is FQNEAQ in the germline V gene. The CDR3 region is CASSLAGGGVLETQYF. In DNA, the CDR3 is TGTGCCAGCAGCTTAGCGGGGGGTGGGGTTCTGGAGACCCAGTACTTC.

This clone showed up just once. The chain joins TRBV5-6 to TRBJ1-2; maybe TRBD1 (5 bases). The germline V gene encodes CDR1 SGHDT and CDR2 YYEEEE. The CDR3 spans 15 residues. V shed 0 bases and J shed 5 bases, with 14 bases lying between them. CDR3: CASSLVLRGSYGYTF. CDR3 in DNA: TGTGCCAGCAGCTTGGTATTAAGGGGATCTTATGGCTACACCTTC. The full variable domain, rest sourced from reference TRBV5-6 and TRBJ1-2, is DAGVTQSPTHLIKTRGQQVTLRCSPKSGHDTVSWYQQALGQGPQFIFQYYEEEERQRGNFPDRFSGHQFPNYSSELNVNALLLGDSALYLCASSLVLRGSYGYTFGSGTRLTVV.

This clone has a single count. V usage is TRBV15 and J usage is TRBJ1-2; no reliable D call. The CDR3 sequence is 15 residues long. The germline V and J ends were trimmed by 0 bases and 3 bases, with 11 bases remaining between them. Germline CDR1 reads LNHNV; CDR2 reads YYDKDF (reference sequence). CDR3 DNA sequence: TGTGCCACCAGCAGAGATGCCGGACTGCACTATGGCTACACCTTC. This sequence encodes CATSRDAGLHYGYTF.

The rearrangement uses TRBV7-2 and TRBJ2-5, with 7 bases fitting TRBD1. CDR1 and CDR2 from the germline V gene are SGHTA and FQGNSA. V dropped 5 bases and J dropped 5; count of bases not matched to a gene: 14. The CDR3 is 16 amino acids. The CDR3 spells CASSRTGQAILETQYF. In DNA form, the CDR3 reads TGTGCCAGCAGCCGGACCGGACAGGCGATTTTGGAGACCCAGTACTTC.

This rearrangement joins TRBV28 to TRBJ1-2; the D is unclear. Germline CDR1 reads MDHEN; CDR2 reads SYDVKM. V was trimmed by 4 bases and J by 8 bases, leaving 11 bases between them. CDR3 length: 12 residues. For the CDR3, the DNA is TGTGCCAGCAGTTCCTTCTCTCGGGGCTACACCTTC. As protein: CASSSFSRGYTF.

This chain connects TRBV10-1 to TRBJ2-5; 10 positions match TRBD2. The J call is uncertain, as TRBJ2-7 better fits the DNA end. Germline-derived CDR1 and CDR2 are WNHNN and SYGVQD (reference sequence). The CDR3 runs 15 residues. CDR3 nucleotide sequence: TGCGCCCCCCGAACCGGGACTAGCGTGAACTACGAGCAGTACTTC. Its translation: CAPRTGTSVNYEQYF.

V gene TRBV25-1 combines with J gene TRBJ2-3; TRBD2 matches 11 bases. The J segment lost 2 bases and the V segment lost 2 bases, leaving 6 bases of the junction unmatched. Germline CDR1 reads MGHDK; CDR2 reads SYGVNS. This CDR3 region has 17 residues. This chain's CDR3 is CASSETHSGGDTDTQYF. The DNA for the CDR3 is TGTGCCAGCAGTGAAACCCATAGCGGGGGGGACACAGATACGCAGTATTTT.

The chain is built from TRBV5-4 and TRBJ1-1; 7 bases line up with TRBD1. V trimming: 0 bases; J trimming: 1 base; junction bases outside the gene matches: 6. The CDR3 is made up of 16 amino acids. Germline V gene lookup returns CDR1 SGHNT and CDR2 YYREEE (reference sequence). The CDR3 coding sequence is TGTGCCAGCAGCTTGGGACAGGGTTTCCAGAACACTGAAGCTTTCTTT. Protein: CASSLGQGFQNTEAFF.

V is TRBV27 and J is TRBJ2-5, with a weak D call TRBD2 (6 bases). The CDR3 is made up of 11 amino acids. V dropped 3 bases and J dropped 7 bases, with 6 bases sitting between them. Per germline, CDR1 MNHEY and CDR2 SMNVEV (reference sequence). The CDR3 loop is CASSLGGTQYF. The CDR3 DNA sequence: TGTGCCAGCAGTTTGGGGGGGACCCAGTACTTC.

The V call is TRBV18, the J call TRBJ2-2, with D uncertain. The CDR3 runs 13 residues. Germline-derived CDR1 and CDR2 are KGHSH and LQKENI. V was cut by 4 bases and J by 5 bases, with 8 bases left in between. CDR3 region: CASSRGGTGELFF. The CDR3 DNA follows: TGTGCCAGCTCACGCGGCGGAACCGGGGAGCTGTTTTTT.

The chain uses TRBV28 and TRBJ2-1; 7 bases line up with TRBD2. The CDR3 length is 16 residues. V gave up 4 bases and J gave up 4 bases; unmatched junction bases: 10. Germline CDR1 is MDHEN and CDR2 is SYDVKM. This chain's CDR3 is CASSSPASGTYNEQFF. The DNA for the CDR3 is TGTGCCAGCAGTTCCCCTGCTAGCGGAACTTACAATGAGCAGTTCTTC.

The chain combines TRBV6-5 with TRBJ2-1, with D possibly TRBD2 on 5 matching bases. The CDR3 runs to 11 residues. The V end was cut by 2 bases, the J end by 12 bases, with 8 bases between. Germline-derived CDR1 and CDR2 are MNHEY and SVGAGI. In nucleotides, the CDR3 is TGTGCCAGCAGTTACCGGGAACGGCAGTTCTTC. Translated: CASSYRERQFF.

The genes are TRBV6-1 and TRBJ2-2, with D tentatively TRBD2 (7 bases). The CDR3 has 13 amino acids. Trimming stripped 6 bases from V and 6 bases from J, with 11 bases between. Germline assignment: CDR1 MNHNS and CDR2 SASEGT. The CDR3 region has the DNA TGTGCCAGCAGAGGAGGGGGGGCCGGGGAGCTGTTTTTT. This encodes CASRGGGAGELFF.

The chain links TRBV5-1 to TRBJ2-2; 10 bases line up with TRBD2. CDR3 length: 18 residues. Germline CDR1 SGHRS, CDR2 YFSETQ. Losses at the gene ends were 1 base for V and 6 bases for J; bases not matched to a gene: 12. The CDR3 sequence: CASSLPRGGSGRSGELFF. DNA for the CDR3: TGCGCCAGCAGCTTGCCTCGCGGAGGTAGCGGGAGGTCCGGGGAGCTGTTTTTT.

The chain couples TRBV6-5 to TRBJ2-2; D is ambiguous. The V end lost 4 bases, the J end lost 3 bases, and 3 bases lay between the germline ends. Germline V gene data show CDR1 as MNHEY and CDR2 as SVGAGI. The CDR3 totals 12 residues. CDR3 DNA sequence: TGTGCCAGCAGTTCGGACACCGGGGAGCTGTTTTTT. Translated: CASSSDTGELFF.